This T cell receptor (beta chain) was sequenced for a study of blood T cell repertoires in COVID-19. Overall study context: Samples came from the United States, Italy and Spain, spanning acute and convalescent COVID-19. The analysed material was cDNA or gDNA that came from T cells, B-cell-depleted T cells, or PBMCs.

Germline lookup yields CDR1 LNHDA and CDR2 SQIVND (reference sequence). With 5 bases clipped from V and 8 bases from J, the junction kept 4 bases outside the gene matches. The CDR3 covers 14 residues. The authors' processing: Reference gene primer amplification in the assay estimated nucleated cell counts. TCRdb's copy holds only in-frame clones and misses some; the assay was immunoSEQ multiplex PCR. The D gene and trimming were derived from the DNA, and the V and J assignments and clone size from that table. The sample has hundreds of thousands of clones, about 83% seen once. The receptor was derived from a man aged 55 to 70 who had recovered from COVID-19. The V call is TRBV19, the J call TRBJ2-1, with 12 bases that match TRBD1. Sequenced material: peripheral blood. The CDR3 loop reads CASSLGQGADEQFF. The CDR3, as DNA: TGTGCCAGTAGTTTGGGACAGGGGGCGGATGAGCAGTTCTTC.